Each of the 14 T cell receptor beta chains below was sequenced from the same sample in a study of T-cell memory formation after mild COVID-19. TCRdb used MiXCR to reprocess the 5' RACE reads, holding one entry per CDR3 protein. The repertoire has hundreds of thousands of distinct CDR3 sequences, 20% of them found once; the top ten carry around a fifth. The specimen sequenced was PBMCs or a T cell subset sorted from them (not recorded which). The receptor source for this set is a young man who had mild COVID-19 (a few samples of this study predate the infection). Cell type and time point are not known.

At least ten counts were recorded for this clonotype. The chain uses TRBV19 and TRBJ1-2; D gene unclear. This CDR3 is 13 amino acids long. Germline CDR1 is LNHDA and CDR2 is SQIVND (reference sequence). Between the trimmed V and J ends, which lost 7 bases and 3 bases, there was a span of 12 bases. This CDR3 is CASTPDEYYGYTF. The CDR3 bases are TGTGCCAGTACCCCAGACGAATACTATGGCTACACCTTC.

The chain couples TRBV2 to TRBJ2-3; TRBD1 matches 7 bases. Germline V lookup: CDR1 SNHLY, CDR2 FYNNEI. CDR3 length equals 14 residues. The V gene end was trimmed by 5 bases and the J gene end by 4 bases; junction bases not matched to a gene: 6. Written as DNA, the CDR3 is TGTGCCAGCAGTTCACAGGGGAGATCAGATACGCAGTATTTT. Translation gives CASSSQGRSDTQYF.

This clonotype came up many times. The chain employs TRBV24-1 and TRBJ2-3; D might be TRBD1 (8 bases). CDR3 length equals 16 residues. Germline assignment: CDR1 KGHDR and CDR2 SFDVKD. Trimming pared 6 bases from V and 5 bases from J, leaving 20 bases between. CDR3 nucleotide sequence: TGTGCCACCAGTAGTGGGCGGCGGGGGACAGGAGATACGCAGTATTTT. Encoded protein: CATSSGRRGTGDTQYF.

This chain joins TRBV5-1 and TRBJ2-1, with 8 bases lining up with TRBD1. The germline gives CDR1 SGHRS, CDR2 YFSETQ. The J segment lost 6 bases and the V segment lost 4 bases, leaving 9 bases of the junction unmatched. The CDR3 consists of 15 residues. CDR3 nucleotide sequence: TGCGCCAGCAGCCCGGACAGGGCAGGGGTCAATGAGCAGTTCTTC. This sequence encodes CASSPDRAGVNEQFF.

In its sample, this clonotype was seen many times. As DNA, the CDR3 is TGTGCCAGCAGCTTAATACGGGACACTGAAGCTTTCTTT. It specifies CASSLIRDTEAFF. This chain joins TRBV7-3 and TRBJ1-1; no definite D call. V was shortened by 1 base and J by 3 bases, with 6 bases between the two germline ends. The CDR3 loop spans 13 amino acids. Per the germline V gene, CDR1 is SGHTA and CDR2 is FQGTGA.

This clonotype showed up just a few times. The V call is TRBV3-1, the J call TRBJ1-2, with D unresolved. Germline values: CDR1 LGHDT, CDR2 YNNKEL (reference sequence). V lost 5 bases to trimming and J lost 8 bases, with 18 bases between them. CDR3 size: 14 residues. In nucleotides, the CDR3 is TGTGCCAGCAGCGCGCAGAGGGAATTGCAGGGCTACACCTTC. Protein product: CASSAQRELQGYTF.

The gene calls are TRBV6-2 or TRBV6-3 and TRBJ1-2; tentatively, D is TRBD1 (6 bases). Germline V gives CDR1 MNHEY, CDR2 SVGEGT. This CDR3 is 14 amino acids long. Trimming left V 2 bases short and J 7 bases short, with 14 bases between. The DNA for the CDR3 is TGTGCCAGCAGTTACGAGTGGGGGCTAGGTGGCTACACCTTC. This encodes CASSYEWGLGGYTF.

The V and J genes are TRBV5-1 and TRBJ1-1, with 7 bases that match TRBD1. The CDR3 totals 15 residues. Germline V lookup: CDR1 SGHRS, CDR2 YFSETQ. The trim removed 1 base at V and 1 base at J, leaving 4 bases unmatched. The CDR3 is CASSLRQGGNTEAFF. The CDR3 coding sequence is TGCGCCAGCAGCTTGCGGCAGGGGGGGAACACTGAAGCTTTCTTT.

This clonotype has just a few counts. The chain links TRBV5-1 to TRBJ2-5; TRBD1 matches at 8 bases. Germline V gives CDR1 SGHRS, CDR2 YFSETQ. CDR3 length: 15 residues. V lost 4 bases, J lost 2 bases, and 7 bases stayed unmatched. The CDR3 DNA follows: TGCGCCAGCAGCACGGACAGGGTGGGTCAAGAGACCCAGTACTTC. It is translated as CASSTDRVGQETQYF.

V usage is TRBV7-2 and J usage is TRBJ2-6; D gene uncertain. The V and J ends lost 5 bases and 2 bases respectively, with 10 bases between them. The CDR3 is made up of 15 amino acids. Germline CDR1 SGHTA, CDR2 FQGNSA. CDR3 DNA: TGTGCCAGCAGCCCCCGCTCTGCTGGGGCCAACGTCCTGACTTTC. Its protein is CASSPRSAGANVLTF.

This chain connects TRBV5-1 to TRBJ1-2; 7 bases map to TRBD1. The ends lost 4 bases at V and 4 bases at J; junction bases unmatched: 7. CDR1 is SGHRS, CDR2 YFSETQ, per germline. The CDR3 consists of 14 residues. DNA for the CDR3: TGCGCCAGCAGCCAGGGGGACCCGTCCTATGGCTACACCTTC. Protein: CASSQGDPSYGYTF.

This clonotype appeared a few times. This rearrangement joins TRBV4-3 to TRBJ2-3; tentative D call: TRBD1 (6 bases). CDR3 size: 15 residues. Germline assignment: CDR1 LGHNA and CDR2 YSLEER. The germline V and J ends were trimmed by 1 base and 6 bases, with 14 bases remaining between them. As DNA, the CDR3 is TGCGCCAGCAGCCAAGGGAGAGCCCAGGGGGATACGCAGTATTTT. Its translation: CASSQGRAQGDTQYF.

The CDR3 reads CSARDARTSSYEQYF. The CDR3 DNA sequence: TGCAGTGCTAGAGACGCAAGGACATCCTCCTACGAGCAGTACTTC. The genes are TRBV20-1 and TRBJ2-7; maybe TRBD1 (5 bases). The length of the CDR3 is 15 residues. CDR1 is DFQATT, CDR2 SNEGSKA, per germline (reference sequence). V was pared by 0 bases and J by 0 bases, with 12 bases between.

This clonotype has just a few counts. The chain couples TRBV2 to TRBJ2-7; 7 bases map to TRBD1. There are 14 residues in the CDR3. The germline V gene has CDR1 SNHLY and CDR2 FYNNEI. J was trimmed by 5 bases and V by 5 bases; bases with no gene match: 9. CDR3 nucleotide sequence: TGTGCCAGCAGTTTAGGCCAGGGGGTCGACGAGCAGTACTTC. The encoded protein is CASSLGQGVDEQYF.